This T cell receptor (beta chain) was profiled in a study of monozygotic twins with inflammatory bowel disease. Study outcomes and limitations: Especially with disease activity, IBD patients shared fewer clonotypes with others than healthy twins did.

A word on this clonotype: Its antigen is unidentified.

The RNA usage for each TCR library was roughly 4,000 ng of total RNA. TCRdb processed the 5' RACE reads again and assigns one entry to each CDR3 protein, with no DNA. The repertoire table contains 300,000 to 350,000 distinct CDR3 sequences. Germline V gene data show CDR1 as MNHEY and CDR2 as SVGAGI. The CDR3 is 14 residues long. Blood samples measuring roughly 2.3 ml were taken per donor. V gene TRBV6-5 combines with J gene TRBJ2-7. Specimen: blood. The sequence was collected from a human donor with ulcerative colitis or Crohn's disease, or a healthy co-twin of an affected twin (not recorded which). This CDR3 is CASSPSGTSYEQYF.